The clone carrying this T cell receptor beta chain showed up just a few times. This sample was included in a study of blood T cell repertoires in COVID-19. TCRdb's copy holds only in-frame clones and misses some; the assay was immunoSEQ multiplex PCR. Of under 50,000 clones detected, 87% appear once; the ten largest clones hold around 7%. The V gene end was trimmed by 5 bases and the J gene end by 11 bases; junction bases not matched to a gene: 14. The CDR3 is 15 amino acids. Germline assignment: CDR1 MNHEY and CDR2 SMNVEV (reference sequence). This sequence originates from a human donor in a cohort sampled during active COVID-19. Sequenced sample: peripheral blood. This chain joins TRBV27 and TRBJ1-1, with 10 positions matching TRBD1. The DNA of the CDR3 is TGTGCCAGCAGTCCTCTGGGACAGGGGATTGTGAAGGCTTTCTTT. Encoded protein: CASSPLGQGIVKAFF.